Ten or more counts support the clone carrying this TCR beta chain. Patients aged 18 to 65 with hyperthyroidism were newly diagnosed, with duration under 2 months. Exclusion of patients followed from uncontrolled infection, other autoimmune disease, pregnancy or lactation. These data are taken from a study of T cells in Graves' hyperthyroidism and ophthalmopathy. The investigators amplified TCR beta CDR3 regions from RNA transcripts. Initially, a first-round RT-PCR of the TCR CDR3 employed the HTBI primer set. One entry per CDR3 protein, called by TCRdb with MiXCR from the multiplex PCR reads. The data contain some 350,000 distinct CDR3 sequences, about 18% of them singletons. This CDR3 has 16 residues. CDR1 and CDR2 (germline): MGHRA, YSYEKL. V shed 0 bases and J shed 5 bases, with 14 bases lying between them.

The sequencing input was blood. This sequence was found in a woman aged 18 to 35 with Graves' hyperthyroidism. The chain links TRBV4-1 to TRBJ1-5; TRBD1 is a possible D gene (5 bases). The CDR3, as DNA: TGCGCCAGCAGCCAAGATGTTGGGGCATTTTATCAGCCCCAGCATTTT. Amino acid sequence: CASSQDVGAFYQPQHF.